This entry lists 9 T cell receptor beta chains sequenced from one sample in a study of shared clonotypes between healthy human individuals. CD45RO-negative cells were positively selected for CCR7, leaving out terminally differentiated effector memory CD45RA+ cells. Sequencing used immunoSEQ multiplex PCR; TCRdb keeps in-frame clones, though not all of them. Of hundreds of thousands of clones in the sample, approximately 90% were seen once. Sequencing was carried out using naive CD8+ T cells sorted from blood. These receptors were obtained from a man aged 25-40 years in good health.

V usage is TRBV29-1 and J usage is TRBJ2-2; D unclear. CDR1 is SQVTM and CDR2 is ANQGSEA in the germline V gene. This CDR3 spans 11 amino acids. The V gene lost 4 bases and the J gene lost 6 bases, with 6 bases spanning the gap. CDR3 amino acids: CSVVVSGELFF. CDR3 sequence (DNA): TGCAGCGTTGTAGTATCCGGGGAGCTGTTTTTT.

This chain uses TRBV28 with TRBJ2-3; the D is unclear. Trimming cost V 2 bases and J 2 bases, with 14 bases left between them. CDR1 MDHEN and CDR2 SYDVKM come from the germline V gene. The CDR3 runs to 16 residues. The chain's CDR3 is CASSLGDIDFTDTQYF. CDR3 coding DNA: TGTGCCAGCAGTTTAGGGGATATCGACTTCACAGATACGCAGTATTTT.

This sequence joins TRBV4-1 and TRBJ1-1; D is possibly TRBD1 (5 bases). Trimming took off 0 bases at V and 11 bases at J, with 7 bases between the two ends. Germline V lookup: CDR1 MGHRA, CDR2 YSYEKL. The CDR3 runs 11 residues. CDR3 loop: CASSQEGVAFF. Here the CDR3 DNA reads TGCGCCAGCAGCCAAGAAGGGGTTGCTTTCTTT.

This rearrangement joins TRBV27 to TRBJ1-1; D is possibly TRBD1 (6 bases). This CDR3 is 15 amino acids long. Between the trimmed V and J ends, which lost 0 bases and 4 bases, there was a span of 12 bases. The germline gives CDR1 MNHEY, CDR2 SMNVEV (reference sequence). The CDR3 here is CASSLSRGHVTEAFF. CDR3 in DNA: TGTGCCAGCAGTTTATCACGGGGGCATGTCACTGAAGCTTTCTTT.

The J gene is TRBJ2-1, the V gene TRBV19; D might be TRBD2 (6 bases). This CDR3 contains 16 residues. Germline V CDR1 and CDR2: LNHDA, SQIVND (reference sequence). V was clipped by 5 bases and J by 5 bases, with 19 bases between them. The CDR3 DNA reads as TGTGCCAGTAGTCACGGGGAGGAAAACCGAGACAATGAGCAGTTCTTC. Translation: CASSHGEENRDNEQFF. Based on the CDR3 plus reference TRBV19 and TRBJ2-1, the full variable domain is DGGITQSPKYLFRKEGQNVTLSCEQNLNHDAMYWYRQDPGQGLRLIYYSQIVNDFQKGDIAEGYSVSREKKESFPLTVTSAQKNPTAFYLCASSHGEENRDNEQFFGPGTRLTVL.

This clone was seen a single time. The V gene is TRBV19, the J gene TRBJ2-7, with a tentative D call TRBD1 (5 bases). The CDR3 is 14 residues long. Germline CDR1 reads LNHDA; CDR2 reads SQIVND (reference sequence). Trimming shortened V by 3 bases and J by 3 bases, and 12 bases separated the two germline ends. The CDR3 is CASSIRGWGYEQYF. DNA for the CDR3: TGTGCCAGTAGTATTAGGGGATGGGGCTACGAGCAGTACTTC.

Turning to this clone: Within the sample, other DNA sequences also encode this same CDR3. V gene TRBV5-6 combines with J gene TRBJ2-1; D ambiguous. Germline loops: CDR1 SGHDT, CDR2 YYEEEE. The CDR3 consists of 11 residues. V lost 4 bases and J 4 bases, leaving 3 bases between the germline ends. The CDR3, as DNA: TGTGCCAGCAGCCTGTACAATGAGCAGTTCTTC. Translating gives CASSLYNEQFF.

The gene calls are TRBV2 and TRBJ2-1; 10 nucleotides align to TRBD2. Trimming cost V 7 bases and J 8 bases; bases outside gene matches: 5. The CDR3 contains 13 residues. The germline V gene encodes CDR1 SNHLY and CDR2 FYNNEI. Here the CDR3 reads CASTSGRVYEQFF. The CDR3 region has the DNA TGTGCCAGCACTAGCGGGAGAGTCTATGAGCAGTTCTTC.

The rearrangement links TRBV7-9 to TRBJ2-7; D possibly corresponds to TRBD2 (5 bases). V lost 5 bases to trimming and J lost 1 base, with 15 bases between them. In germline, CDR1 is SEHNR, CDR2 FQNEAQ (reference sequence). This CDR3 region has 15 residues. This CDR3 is CASSPEGLLSYEQYF. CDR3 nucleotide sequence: TGTGCCAGCAGCCCGGAAGGACTGTTATCCTACGAGCAGTACTTC.